This passage covers 5 T cell receptor beta chains from one sample sequenced in a study of monozygotic twins with inflammatory bowel disease. TCRdb processed the 5' RACE reads again and assigns one entry to each CDR3 protein, with no DNA. This specimen shows approximately 400,000 distinct CDR3 sequences; the ten leading clones hold about 2.4%. The specimen sequenced was blood. These receptors originate from a human donor with ulcerative colitis or Crohn's disease, or a healthy co-twin of an affected twin (not recorded which).

The chain joins TRBV20-1 to TRBJ1-1. This CDR3 comprises 11 residues. CDR1 is DFQATT, CDR2 SNEGSKA, per germline (reference sequence). CDR3 sequence reads: CSASVDTEAFF.

The chain has TRBV6-6 and TRBJ2-5. Germline V gene sequence: CDR1 MNHNY, CDR2 SVGAGI (reference sequence). The CDR3 is made up of 11 amino acids. CDR3 loop: CASSYEGTQYF.

The chain recombines TRBV7-2 with TRBJ2-1; TCRdb names TRBD2, which stays unverified in the absence of DNA. Germline loops: CDR1 SGHTA, CDR2 FQGNSA. This CDR3 comprises 16 residues. CDR3: CASSKLRGGIYNEQFF.

This chain links TRBV7-2 with TRBJ2-3; with no DNA, the TCRdb D assignment of TRBD1 cannot be verified. CDR3 length equals 12 residues. The germline V gene has CDR1 SGHTA and CDR2 FQGNSA. CDR3 sequence: CASSPYRDTQYF.

The chain couples TRBV6-2 or TRBV6-3 to TRBJ1-1; TCRdb picks TRBD1, but there is no DNA to check that call. There are 14 residues in the CDR3. Germline CDR1 is MNHEY and CDR2 is SVGEGT. The chain's CDR3 is CASRPPPGSTEAFF.